One sample yielded the 8 T cell receptor beta chains listed below, sequenced in a study of T cell responses to AZD1222 COVID-19 vaccine (dated by TCRdb to about 2021). This sample's time point label indicates: about 28 days (+/-7) after the second vaccine dose. Library construction relied on the immunoSEQ multiplex PCR assay. Drawn from immuneACCESS, this table holds only the in-frame rearrangements with V and J called that TCRdb kept. Clones are partly lost; checked studies trace under half to an unresolved V gene and leave the rest unexplained. The sample table contains 95,000 to 100,000 clones; only one count was recorded for 88% of them. In total, the top ten clones hold around a sixth of the sample. Sequencing used peripheral blood, obtained 28 days after the second AZD1222 dose. All receptors come from an adult who received the AZD1222 COVID-19 vaccine.

The chain uses TRBV10-1 and TRBJ2-3; D is perhaps TRBD1 (5 bases). There are 13 residues in the CDR3. V gave up 3 bases and J gave up 7 bases, with 11 bases separating them. Looked up from germline, CDR1 is WNHNN and CDR2 is SYGVQD (reference sequence). The CDR3 spells CASSELGAYTQYF. CDR3 sequence (DNA): TGCGCCAGCAGTGAATTAGGGGCCTATACGCAGTATTTT.

The chain uses TRBV7-9 and TRBJ1-1, with 7 bases lining up with TRBD1. Losses at the gene ends were 3 bases for V and 3 bases for J; bases not matched to a gene: 7. The CDR3 has 15 amino acids. Germline CDR1 and CDR2: SEHNR and FQNEAQ (reference sequence). The CDR3 DNA reads TGTGCCAGCAGCTTCACAGGGGAAGGGGACACTGAAGCTTTCTTT. Amino acids: CASSFTGEGDTEAFF.

The chain joins TRBV11-1 to TRBJ1-2; D is ambiguous. Germline V gene lookup returns CDR1 SGHAT and CDR2 FQDESV (reference sequence). The V end lost 5 bases, the J end lost 0 bases, and 13 bases lay between the germline ends. The CDR3 extends over 15 amino acids. Here the CDR3 reads CASSADGEPNYGYTF. CDR3 in DNA: TGTGCCAGCAGCGCCGACGGGGAACCTAACTATGGCTACACCTTC.

CDR3 sequence: CASSSDRDTEAFF. The CDR3, as DNA: TGTGCCAGCAGCTCCGACAGGGACACTGAAGCTTTCTTT. This rearrangement joins TRBV5-6 to TRBJ1-1, with TRBD1 identical over 7 bases. V lost 3 bases, J lost 3 bases, and 2 bases stayed unmatched. This CDR3 is 13 amino acids long. CDR1 is SGHDT and CDR2 is YYEEEE in the germline V gene.

This chain connects TRBV6-5 to TRBJ1-4, with D unclear. Germline-derived CDR1 and CDR2 are MNHEY and SVGAGI. The V and J ends lost 8 bases and 6 bases respectively, with 16 bases between them. This CDR3 is 14 amino acids long. The CDR3 spells CASPDPEQDEKLFF. Written as DNA, the CDR3 is TGTGCCAGCCCGGACCCAGAGCAAGATGAAAAACTGTTTTTT.

Here the CDR3 DNA reads TGTGCCAGCAGCTTCGGGACAGGAAATGAAAAACTGTTTTTT. Protein product: CASSFGTGNEKLFF. V usage is TRBV7-9 and J usage is TRBJ1-4; TRBD1 matches at 8 bases. The germline V gene has CDR1 SEHNR and CDR2 FQNEAQ (reference sequence). This CDR3 has 14 residues. Trimming removed 3 bases from V and 5 bases from J; junction bases left unmatched: 2.

This clone was counted between two and nine times. The V and J genes are TRBV11-3 and TRBJ2-2; 9 nucleotides match TRBD1. The CDR3 length is 18 residues. Germline V CDR1 and CDR2: SGHNT, YENEEA. Losses at the gene ends were 4 bases for V and 5 bases for J; bases not matched to a gene: 14. The CDR3 sequence is CASSSPWTGEGETGELFF. The CDR3 DNA sequence: TGTGCCAGCAGCTCCCCTTGGACAGGGGAGGGTGAGACCGGGGAGCTGTTTTTT.

This clone was recorded once. J is TRBJ2-1 and V is TRBV3-1 (or the pseudogene TRBV3-2); D possibly corresponds to TRBD1 (6 bases). V was trimmed by 3 bases and J by 8 bases, leaving 11 bases between them. In germline, CDR1 is LGHDT, CDR2 YNNKEL (reference sequence). The CDR3 has 13 residues. CDR3 sequence: CASSHNRVDEQFF. In DNA form, the CDR3 reads TGTGCCAGCAGCCATAACAGGGTTGATGAGCAGTTCTTC.